The rows below give T cell receptor beta chains drawn from one sample of a study of T cell responses to AZD1222 COVID-19 vaccine. The method was immunoSEQ multiplex PCR; TCRdb's version includes in-frame clones alone and lacks a portion of them. The sample lists 150,000 to 200,000 clones, about 90% occurring once. Sequences were derived from peripheral blood, sampled 28 days after the second AZD1222 dose. The receptors here all came from an adult who received the AZD1222 COVID-19 vaccine. Both conserved end residues are part of each CDR3. A D gene is named only where the DNA matches it firmly. Some rows have no size entry. The others give once, few or many, or a class for an expanded clone.

v_call	j_call	d_call	clone_size	cdr3_aa	cdr3_nt
TRBV7-9	TRBJ2-5	TRBD2	.	CASSLAGGETQYF	TGTGCCAGCAGCTTAGCCGGGGGGGAGACCCAGTACTTC
TRBV7-3	TRBJ2-7	.	.	CASSGLAGEQYF	TGTGCCAGCAGCGGACTGGCGGGTGAGCAGTACTTC
TRBV30	TRBJ1-6	.	.	CAWTSSGQTYNSPLHF	TGTGCCTGGACCTCCTCCGGGCAGACCTATAATTCACCCCTCCACTTT
TRBV6-5	TRBJ2-1	.	once	CASSYSMWGYNEQFF	TGTGCCAGCAGTTACTCGATGTGGGGCTACAATGAGCAGTTCTTC
TRBV7-2	TRBJ1-2	.	.	CASSLLTSGPYGYTF	TGTGCCAGCAGCTTACTAACATCAGGGCCCTATGGCTACACCTTC
TRBV10-1	TRBJ2-7	.	few	CASSGDIVSEQYF	TGCGCCAGCAGTGGTGATATCGTCAGCGAGCAGTACTTC
TRBV7-9	TRBJ2-5	.	.	CASSWVSGGETQYF	TGTGCCAGCAGCTGGGTATCTGGGGGGGAGACCCAGTACTTC
TRBV4-1	TRBJ2-4	.	.	CASSQRSPMAGSENIQYF	TGCGCCAGCAGCCAAAGATCCCCCATGGCAGGATCTGAGAACATTCAGTACTTC
TRBV10-1	TRBJ1-2	.	.	CASSDVINYGYTF	TGCGCCAGCAGTGATGTTATTAACTATGGCTACACCTTC
TRBV11-2	TRBJ1-5	.	.	CASSSSEGQPQHF	TGTGCCAGCAGCTCCTCGGAGGGTCAGCCCCAGCATTTT
TRBV6-5	TRBJ1-4	.	.	CATFHRTGVGEKLFF	TGTGCCACCTTCCACCGGACGGGAGTCGGTGAAAAACTGTTTTTT
TRBV29-1	TRBJ2-7	TRBD2	.	CSVGRSPEQYF	TGCAGCGTCGGGAGGAGCCCCGAGCAGTACTTC
TRBV2	TRBJ2-6	.	.	CASSEAGLKGDTGANVLTF	TGTGCCAGCAGTGAAGCGGGATTAAAGGGGGACACTGGGGCCAACGTCCTGACTTTC
TRBV28	TRBJ2-7	.	.	CASSHPRWRAQQYF	TGTGCCAGCAGTCACCCCCGGTGGAGGGCGCAGCAGTACTTC
TRBV19	TRBJ1-2	.	.	CASRNSISYGYTF	TGTGCCAGTAGGAACAGTATTAGCTATGGCTACACCTTC
TRBV5-1	TRBJ2-7	.	.	CASRGDVGPTYEQYF	TGCGCCAGCAGGGGGGATGTTGGACCCACCTACGAGCAGTACTTC
TRBV5-1	TRBJ2-5	.	.	CASSFGSKKETQYF	TGCGCCAGCAGCTTCGGGTCAAAGAAAGAGACCCAGTACTTC
TRBV2	TRBJ2-2	.	.	CASRVTGELFF	TGTGCCAGCAGGGTCACCGGGGAGCTGTTTTTT
TRBV2	TRBJ2-2	TRBD1	.	CASTGQGADTGELFF	TGTGCCAGCACTGGACAGGGGGCGGACACCGGGGAGCTGTTTTTT
TRBV28	TRBJ1-5	.	.	CASSLTMSNQPQHF	TGTGCCAGCAGTTTAACCATGAGCAATCAGCCCCAGCATTTT
TRBV5-4	TRBJ1-2	TRBD1	.	CASTQNRGAGYGYTF	TGTGCCAGCACCCAAAACAGGGGAGCGGGCTATGGCTACACCTTC
TRBV18	TRBJ2-1	.	once	CASSRTDRSNEQFF	TGTGCCAGCTCACGTACCGACAGGTCCAATGAGCAGTTCTTC
TRBV6-5	TRBJ2-5	TRBD2	many	CASKLSGTSTETQYF	TGTGCCAGCAAGCTGTCCGGGACTAGCACAGAGACCCAGTACTTC
TRBV6-1	TRBJ2-1	.	.	CASSEGSYNEQFF	TGTGCCAGCAGTGAAGGCTCCTACAATGAGCAGTTCTTC
TRBV5-5	TRBJ1-3	.	.	CASSLSTGPGNTIYF	TGTGCCAGCAGCTTGAGCACAGGCCCTGGAAACACCATATATTTT
TRBV3-1/TRBV3-2	TRBJ2-7	TRBD1	.	CASSHMTGQGAYEQYF	TGTGCCAGCAGCCATATGACGGGACAGGGGGCCTACGAGCAGTACTTC
TRBV5-4	TRBJ2-5	.	.	CASSLESQETQYF	TGTGCCAGCAGCTTGGAAAGCCAAGAGACCCAGTACTTC
TRBV10-3	TRBJ2-7	TRBD2	.	CAISPPGTSRSYEQYF	TGTGCCATCAGTCCCCCCGGGACTAGCAGATCCTACGAGCAGTACTTC
TRBV5-8	TRBJ1-2	TRBD1	.	CASSSQDRGYGYTF	TGTGCCAGCAGCTCGCAAGACAGGGGATATGGCTACACCTTC
TRBV7-2	TRBJ2-5	.	.	CASSGYGETQYF	TGTGCCAGCAGCGGATATGGCGAGACCCAGTACTTC
TRBV6-5	TRBJ2-1	.	.	CASSYNEQFF	TGTGCCAGCTCCTACAATGAGCAGTTCTTC
TRBV19	TRBJ1-5	TRBD1	.	CASSYWTGGENQPQHF	TGTGCCAGTAGTTACTGGACAGGGGGCGAAAATCAGCCCCAGCATTTT
TRBV7-3	TRBJ1-2	TRBD1	.	CASSSRQGGGGYTF	TGTGCCAGCAGCTCTCGACAGGGGGGAGGTGGCTACACCTTC
TRBV7-8	TRBJ1-1	.	.	CASSDKRASSEAFF	TGTGCCAGCAGCGACAAGCGGGCGAGCTCTGAAGCTTTCTTT
TRBV7-2	TRBJ2-7	TRBD2	.	CASSSSGGRLTEQYF	TGTGCCAGCAGCTCTAGCGGGGGGCGACTAACCGAGCAGTACTTC
TRBV3-1/TRBV3-2	TRBJ2-7	.	.	CASSQEPPTPDEQYF	TGTGCCAGCAGCCAAGAACCGCCCACCCCCGACGAGCAGTACTTC
TRBV5-4	TRBJ2-3	TRBD2	.	CASSPRVPGLGTDTQYF	TGTGCCAGCAGCCCCCGGGTTCCGGGACTAGGCACAGATACGCAGTATTTT
TRBV10-3	TRBJ2-5	TRBD2	once	CAISVDSSGRETQYF	TGTGCCATCAGTGTCGACAGTAGCGGGAGGGAGACCCAGTACTTC
TRBV11-2	TRBJ2-1	TRBD1	.	CASEGTDYNEQFF	TGTGCCAGCGAGGGGACAGACTACAATGAGCAGTTCTTC
TRBV28	TRBJ2-2	.	.	CASCSEGDTGELFF	TGTGCCAGCTGCAGTGAGGGGGACACCGGGGAGCTGTTTTTT
TRBV30	TRBJ1-1	.	.	CAWSVTVNTEAFF	TGTGCCTGGAGTGTAACGGTGAACACTGAAGCTTTCTTT
TRBV5-1	TRBJ2-7	.	.	CASSLANPEGSYEQYF	TGCGCCAGCAGCTTGGCCAATCCCGAAGGCTCCTACGAGCAGTACTTC
TRBV10-3	TRBJ1-3	.	.	CAISEGENSEF	TGTGCCATCAGTGAGGGGGAGAACTCTGAGTTT
TRBV4-1	TRBJ2-7	TRBD2	.	CASSQRTSGRYEQYF	TGCGCCAGCAGCCAAAGGACTAGCGGGAGATACGAGCAGTACTTC
TRBV4-1	TRBJ2-7	TRBD1	once	CASSQGQGPSYEQYF	TGCGCCAGCAGCCAAGGACAGGGTCCTTCCTACGAGCAGTACTTC
TRBV7-2	TRBJ2-5	.	.	CASSPSDSQKGTQYF	TGTGCCAGCAGCCCATCAGACAGCCAAAAAGGGACCCAGTACTTC
TRBV6-1	TRBJ1-3	.	.	CASSEVEGRGSGNTIYF	TGTGCCAGCAGTGAAGTTGAGGGGCGCGGTTCTGGAAACACCATATATTTT
TRBV6-5	TRBJ2-1	.	.	CASSQGWVSYNEQFF	TGTGCCAGCAGTCAGGGATGGGTATCCTACAATGAGCAGTTCTTC